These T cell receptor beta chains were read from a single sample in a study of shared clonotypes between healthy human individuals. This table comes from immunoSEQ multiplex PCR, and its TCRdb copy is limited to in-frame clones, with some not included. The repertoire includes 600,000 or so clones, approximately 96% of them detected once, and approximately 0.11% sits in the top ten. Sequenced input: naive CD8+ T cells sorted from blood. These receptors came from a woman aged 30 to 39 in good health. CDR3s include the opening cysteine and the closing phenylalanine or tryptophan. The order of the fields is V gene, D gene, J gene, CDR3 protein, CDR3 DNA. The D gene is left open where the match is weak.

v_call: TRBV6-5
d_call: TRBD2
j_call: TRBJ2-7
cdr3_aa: CASSYQTSGEQYF
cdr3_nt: TGTGCCAGCAGTTACCAGACTAGCGGGGAGCAGTACTTC

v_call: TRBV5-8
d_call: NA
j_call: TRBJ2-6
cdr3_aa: CASSFGSSGANVLTF
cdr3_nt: TGTGCCAGCAGCTTCGGTAGCTCTGGGGCCAACGTCCTGACTTTC

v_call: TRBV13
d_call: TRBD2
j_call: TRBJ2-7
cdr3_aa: CASSLGPRGRAHEQYF
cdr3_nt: TGTGCCAGCAGCTTAGGCCCCCGCGGGAGGGCCCACGAGCAGTACTTC

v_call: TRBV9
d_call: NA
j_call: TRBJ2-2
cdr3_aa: CASSVGQGNTGELFF
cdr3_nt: TGTGCCAGCAGCGTAGGTCAGGGGAACACCGGGGAGCTGTTTTTT

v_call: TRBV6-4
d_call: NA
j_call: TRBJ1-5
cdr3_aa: CASGVKGNSNQPQHF
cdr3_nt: TGTGCCAGCGGGGTTAAGGGTAATAGCAATCAGCCCCAGCATTTT

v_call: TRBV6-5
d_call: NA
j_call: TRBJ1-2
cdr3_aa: CASSYSEGRGYTF
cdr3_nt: TGTGCCAGCAGTTACTCGGAAGGTCGTGGCTACACCTTC

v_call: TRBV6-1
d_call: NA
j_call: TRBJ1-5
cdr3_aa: CASSDFGDGTNQPQHF
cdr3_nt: TGTGCCAGCAGTGATTTCGGCGACGGCACCAATCAGCCCCAGCATTTT

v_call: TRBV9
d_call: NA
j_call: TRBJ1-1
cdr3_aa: CASSSYGTEAFF
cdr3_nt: TGTGCCAGCAGCTCATACGGGACTGAAGCTTTCTTT

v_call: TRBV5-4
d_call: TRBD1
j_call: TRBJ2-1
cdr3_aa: CASSSGTGDDEQFF
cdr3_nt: TGTGCCAGCAGCTCCGGGACAGGGGACGATGAGCAGTTCTTC

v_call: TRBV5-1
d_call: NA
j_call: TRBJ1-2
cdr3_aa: CASSWNSSPNYGYTF
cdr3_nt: TGCGCCAGCAGCTGGAACAGTAGCCCCAACTATGGCTACACCTTC

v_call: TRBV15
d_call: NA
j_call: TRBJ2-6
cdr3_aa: CATSSGANVLTF
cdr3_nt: TGTGCCACCTCGAGTGGGGCCAACGTCCTGACTTTC

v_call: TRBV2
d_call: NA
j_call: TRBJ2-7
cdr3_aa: CASTGPGENYEQYF
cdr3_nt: TGTGCCAGCACGGGACCAGGCGAGAACTACGAGCAGTACTTC

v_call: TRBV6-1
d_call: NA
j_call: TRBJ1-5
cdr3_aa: CASSEGGYSNQPQHF
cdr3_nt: TGTGCCAGCAGTGAAGGGGGGTATAGCAATCAGCCCCAGCATTTT

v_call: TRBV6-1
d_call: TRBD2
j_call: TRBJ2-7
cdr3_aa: CASSDWTRGHEQYF
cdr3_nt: TGTGCCAGCAGTGACTGGACTAGGGGCCACGAGCAGTACTTC

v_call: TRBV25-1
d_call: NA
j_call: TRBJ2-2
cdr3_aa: CASSGGQFPTGELFF
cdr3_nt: TGTGCCAGCAGTGGCGGACAGTTTCCAACCGGGGAGCTGTTTTTT

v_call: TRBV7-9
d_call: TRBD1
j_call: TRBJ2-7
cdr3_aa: CASSHRQGSPYEQYF
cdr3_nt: TGTGCCAGCAGCCACCGACAGGGTTCTCCCTACGAGCAGTACTTC

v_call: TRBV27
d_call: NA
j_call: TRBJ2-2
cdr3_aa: CASSLGGVGELFF
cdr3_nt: TGTGCCAGCAGTTTAGGTGGGGTCGGGGAGCTGTTTTTT

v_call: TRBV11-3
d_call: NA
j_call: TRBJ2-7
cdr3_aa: CASSSAPPGGFHEQYF
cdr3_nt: TGTGCCAGCAGCTCCGCCCCGCCTGGGGGTTTCCACGAGCAGTACTTC

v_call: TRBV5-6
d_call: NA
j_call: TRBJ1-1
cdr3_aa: CASSFSGGGNTEAFF
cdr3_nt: TGTGCCAGCAGCTTTTCCGGGGGAGGGAACACTGAAGCTTTCTTT

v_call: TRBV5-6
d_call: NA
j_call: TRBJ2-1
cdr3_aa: CASSLGLEQFF
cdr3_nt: TGTGCCAGCAGCTTGGGCTTGGAACAGTTCTTC

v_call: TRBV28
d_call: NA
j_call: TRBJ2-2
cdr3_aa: CASNRRVTDTGELFF
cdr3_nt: TGTGCCAGCAACCGGCGGGTCACCGACACCGGGGAGCTGTTTTTT

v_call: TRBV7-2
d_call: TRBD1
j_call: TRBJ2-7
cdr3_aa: CASSSGTGRYEQYF
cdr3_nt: TGTGCCAGCAGCTCTGGGACAGGTCGCTACGAGCAGTACTTC

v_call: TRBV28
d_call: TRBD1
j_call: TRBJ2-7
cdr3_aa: CASSFGQGIHEQYF
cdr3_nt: TGTGCCAGCAGTTTTGGACAGGGCATCCACGAGCAGTACTTC

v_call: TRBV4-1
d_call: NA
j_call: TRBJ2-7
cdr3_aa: CASSQRGSYEQYF
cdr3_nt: TGCGCCAGCAGCCAAAGGGGATCCTACGAGCAGTACTTC